The sequence of this T cell receptor beta chain was determined in a study of cytomegalovirus exposure and HLA in healthy donors. The wider study: Membership in the Caucasian-associated ancestry cluster was found for approximately 85% of approximately 380 genotyped donors.

Of note for this clone: Its target is unknown.

Notes on the study in general: The availability of immune exposure information extended only to CMV serostatus.

The V gene end was trimmed by 0 bases and the J gene end by 2 bases; junction bases not matched to a gene: 6. This CDR3 is 16 amino acids long. Per germline, CDR1 GTSNPN and CDR2 SVGIG (reference sequence). Primers: 60 Vbeta forward and 13 Jbeta reverse. Generated by immunoSEQ multiplex PCR, the TCRdb table keeps only in-frame clones and is missing some. Found here are about 190,000 clones, 80% to 85% of them singletons; the top ten hold approximately 6%. The J gene is TRBJ2-3, the V gene TRBV30; 9 nucleotides align to TRBD2. The specimen sequenced was PBMCs. The receptor's source is a man between 40 and 49 years old in good health and CMV-seropositive. The CDR3, as DNA: TGTGCCTGGAGTGTATCGGAGCGGGGGGTCACAGATACGCAGTATTTT. It encodes CAWSVSERGVTDTQYF.